Detailed here is one TCR beta chain. Methods used by the authors: Estimation of nucleated cell counts relied on the amplification of reference gene primers. Data came from immunoSEQ multiplex PCR; TCRdb stores just in-frame clones and leaves some out. That table is the source of V, J and clone size, and D and trimming were worked out from the DNA. The sample consists of 110,000 to 150,000 clones, roughly 86% of them appearing once. The data were taken from a study of blood T cell repertoires in COVID-19. Study details: Specimens from acute and convalescent COVID-19 originated in the United States, Italy and Spain. Sources were T cells, B-cell-depleted T cells, or PBMCs; the material itself was cDNA or gDNA.

The TCR was taken from a human donor in a cohort sampled during active COVID-19. Sample: peripheral blood.

This CDR3 is CASSSLPTGQAFF. CDR3 nucleotides: TGTGCCAGCAGTTCACTCCCCACAGGGCAGGCTTTCTTT. J is TRBJ1-1 and V is TRBV28, with D tentatively TRBD1 (6 bases). V was cut by 4 bases and J by 11 bases, with 17 bases left in between. Germline CDR1 reads MDHEN; CDR2 reads SYDVKM. The CDR3 covers 13 residues.